These 25 T cell receptor beta chains share one sample of origin, sequenced in a study of T cell clonotyping in hematopoietic cell transplantation. Clones were sequenced by immunoSEQ multiplex PCR, and TCRdb holds only the in-frame ones, with some missing. The sample records 9,500 to 13,000 clones, approximately 92% being singletons. Sequenced here: PBMCs, sampled 100 days after allogeneic stem cell transplant. The receptors come from a female patient over 55 who had an allogeneic stem cell transplant from an unrelated donor, so the T cells may come from the graft donor. Some clones in this sample may be carry-over from other donors' samples.

The V call is TRBV30, the J call TRBJ1-1, with TRBD1 as a possible D gene (5 bases). The CDR3 spans 16 residues. V was pared by 2 bases and J by 2 bases, with 18 bases between. Germline lookup yields CDR1 GTSNPN and CDR2 SVGIG (reference sequence). This CDR3 reads CAWSSWGLRGNTEAFF. The CDR3 DNA follows: TGTGCCTGGAGTTCATGGGGACTGCGGGGAAACACTGAAGCTTTCTTT.

This clone was recorded once. This chain connects TRBV4-1 to TRBJ2-7; possibly TRBD2 for D (7 bases). CDR1 and CDR2 (germline): MGHRA, YSYEKL. V gave up 4 bases and J gave up 5 bases, with 18 bases separating them. The CDR3 extends over 15 amino acids. CDR3 DNA: TGCGCCAGCAGCCCATCTTGGCAGGGGACTAACGAGCAGTACTTC. Amino acids: CASSPSWQGTNEQYF.

The chain links TRBV28 to TRBJ2-1; 14 bases align to TRBD2. Trimming cost V 3 bases and J 3 bases; bases outside gene matches: 13. The CDR3 has 20 residues. Germline CDR1 MDHEN, CDR2 SYDVKM. CDR3 coding DNA: TGTGCCAGCAGTTTTAGCTGGGGACTAGCGGGGGTCGCCGTCTACAATGAGCAGTTCTTC. Translated, it gives CASSFSWGLAGVAVYNEQFF.

The chain couples TRBV4-2 to TRBJ2-1, with D uncertain. This CDR3 has 12 amino acids. Trimming left V 2 bases short and J 6 bases short, with 5 bases between. The V gene's germline CDR1 is LGHNA and CDR2 YNFKEQ. Here the CDR3 DNA reads TGTGCCAGCAGCCAACACTCCAATGAGCAGTTCTTC. Residues: CASSQHSNEQFF.

This clone is medium-sized in the sample. This chain links TRBV19 with TRBJ2-1; D not resolved. Germline CDR1 is LNHDA and CDR2 is SQIVND (reference sequence). V was cut by 6 bases and J by 3 bases, with 12 bases left in between. The CDR3 runs 14 residues. CDR3 bases: TGTGCCAGTAGGGCTGGGTCGGTCTACAATGAGCAGTTCTTC. It codes for CASRAGSVYNEQFF.

V usage is TRBV7-6 and J usage is TRBJ2-2, with unresolved D. The CDR3 runs to 12 residues. Germline V gene data show CDR1 as SGHVS and CDR2 as FNYEAQ. Trimming took 5 bases from V and 8 from J, leaving 9 bases between them. CDR3 amino acids: CASSVLPGELFF. The CDR3 nucleotides read TGTGCCAGCAGCGTACTTCCGGGGGAGCTGTTTTTT.

The chain carries TRBV2 and TRBJ2-5; 9 bases match TRBD2. Germline-derived CDR1 and CDR2 are SNHLY and FYNNEI. This CDR3 is 15 amino acids long. After removal of 3 bases from V and 4 bases from J, the junction contained 6 bases not matched to a gene. CDR3 amino acids: CASSDGLATLETQYF. The CDR3 DNA is TGTGCCAGCAGTGATGGACTAGCGACGCTAGAGACCCAGTACTTC. Full variable domain (remainder filled in from reference TRBV2 and TRBJ2-5): EPEVTQTPSHQVTQMGQEVILRCVPISNHLYFYWYRQILGQKVEFLVSFYNNEISEKSEIFDDQFSVERPDGSNFTLKIRSTKLEDSAMYFCASSDGLATLETQYFGPGTRLLVL.

This chain joins TRBV6-6 and TRBJ1-5, with D unclear. CDR1 and CDR2 from the germline V gene are MNHNY and SVGAGI (reference sequence). The CDR3 covers 14 residues. V lost 6 bases, J lost 0 bases, and 9 bases lay in between. This chain's CDR3 is CASSHGGSNQPQHF. CDR3 coding DNA: TGTGCCAGCAGCCACGGAGGTAGCAATCAGCCCCAGCATTTT.

The chain carries TRBV2 and TRBJ2-6; D is tentatively TRBD1 or TRBD2 (7 bases each). V lost 10 bases and J lost 0, with 13 bases in between. Germline values: CDR1 SNHLY, CDR2 FYNNEI. The CDR3 is 15 residues long. In DNA form, the CDR3 reads TGTGCCACAGGGGGGGCGAACTCTGGGGCCAACGTCCTGACTTTC. Its protein is CATGGANSGANVLTF.

The chain carries TRBV28 and TRBJ1-1; a weak D match, TRBD1 (5 bases). The germline V and J ends were trimmed by 7 bases and 4 bases, with 13 bases remaining between them. Germline assignment: CDR1 MDHEN and CDR2 SYDVKM. The CDR3 runs 13 residues. Here the CDR3 reads CASTPVGGTEAFF. The CDR3, as DNA: TGTGCCAGCACCCCGGTGGGGGGCACTGAAGCTTTCTTT.

This rearrangement joins TRBV28 to TRBJ1-1, with a tentative D call TRBD1 (6 bases). The CDR3 runs 13 residues. Germline V gene data show CDR1 as MDHEN and CDR2 as SYDVKM. Trimming cost V 2 bases and J 7 bases, with 11 bases left between them. The CDR3 region has the DNA TGTGCCAGCAGTTTAGGACAGTACAGTGAAGCTTTCTTT. Its translation: CASSLGQYSEAFF.

The chain couples TRBV12-2 to TRBJ1-5; the table's D call, TRBD1, has no DNA check behind it. TRBV12-2 is assigned pseudogene status. The CDR3 runs 15 residues. CDR3 DNA: TGTGCAAGTCGCTTAGCGACTGGACAAAATCAGCCCCAGCATTTT. Encoded protein: CASRLATGQNQPQHF.

V gene TRBV6-1 combines with J gene TRBJ2-2, with D perhaps TRBD1 (5 bases). The V gene's germline CDR1 is MNHNS and CDR2 SASEGT. The V end was cut by 2 bases, the J end by 6 bases, with 7 bases between. The CDR3 spans 13 residues. CDR3 DNA sequence: TGTGCCAGCAGTGAAAGGGGCCCCGGGGAGCTGTTTTTT. Residues: CASSERGPGELFF.

The chain carries TRBV7-3 and TRBJ2-5; 11 bases fit TRBD2. CDR1 is SGHTA, CDR2 FQGTGA, per germline. Trimming removed 5 bases from V and 4 bases from J; junction bases left unmatched: 9. This CDR3 is 16 amino acids long. In DNA, the CDR3 is TGTGCCAGCAGCACAACTAGCGGGAGTGGAGGAGAGACCCAGTACTTC. The encoded protein is CASSTTSGSGGETQYF.

The V gene is TRBV5-4, the J gene TRBJ2-2; D might be TRBD1 (6 bases). There are 13 residues in the CDR3. V lost 4 bases and J 7 bases, leaving 11 bases between the germline ends. CDR1 and CDR2 from the germline V gene are SGHNT and YYREEE (reference sequence). The DNA for the CDR3 is TGTGCCAGCAGCATACAGGGTTTCGGGGAGCTGTTTTTT. Amino acid sequence: CASSIQGFGELFF.

This chain links TRBV12-5 with TRBJ2-7; tentative D call: TRBD2 (6 bases). The germline gives CDR1 LGHNT, CDR2 FRNRAP. CDR3 size: 13 residues. Between the trimmed V and J ends, which lost 5 bases and 1 base, there was a span of 9 bases. The DNA for the CDR3 is TGTGCTAGTGGTGTGGGACTTTCCTACGAGCAGTACTTC. Residues: CASGVGLSYEQYF.

V and J are TRBV28 and TRBJ2-7, with TRBD1 matching 7 bases. Trimming took 10 bases from V and 3 from J; bases not matched to a gene: 9. The germline V gene has CDR1 MDHEN and CDR2 SYDVKM. This CDR3 contains 13 residues. CDR3 nucleotide sequence: TGTGCCACAATGAGGGACAGCCTCTACGAGCAGTACTTC. It encodes CATMRDSLYEQYF.

The chain uses TRBV6-1 and TRBJ1-2; tentatively, D is TRBD1 (5 bases). Germline-derived CDR1 and CDR2 are MNHNS and SASEGT. The length of the CDR3 is 13 residues. Deletions cut 7 bases from V and 3 bases from J, with 12 bases between. The CDR3 spells CASISGLDYGYTF. DNA of the CDR3: TGTGCCAGCATTTCAGGGTTGGACTATGGCTACACCTTC.

The rearrangement joins TRBV15 to TRBJ2-3; D gene uncertain. This CDR3 comprises 11 residues. Germline CDR1 and CDR2: LNHNV and YYDKDF (reference sequence). V dropped 10 bases and J dropped 5 bases, with 10 bases sitting between them. In DNA form, the CDR3 reads TGTGCCAGCCACGAAAAAGATACGCAGTATTTT. It codes for CASHEKDTQYF.

The V call is TRBV7-9, the J call TRBJ1-2, with D hard to call. V lost 5 bases and J lost 4, with 14 bases in between. The CDR3 runs to 14 residues. The germline V gene encodes CDR1 SEHNR and CDR2 FQNEAQ (reference sequence). This CDR3 reads CASSPPFGSYGYTF. The CDR3 bases are TGTGCCAGCAGCCCCCCGTTTGGTAGCTATGGCTACACCTTC.

This clone was counted only a few times. The chain has TRBV9 and TRBJ1-1; no firm D call. CDR3 size: 13 residues. The V gene's germline CDR1 is SGDLS and CDR2 YYNGEE. The V end lost 0 bases, the J end lost 5 bases, and 8 bases lay between the germline ends. As DNA, the CDR3 is TGTGCCAGCAGCGTAGAAGGGCATACTGAAGCTTTCTTT. Protein: CASSVEGHTEAFF.

This clone was seen a handful of times. This chain connects TRBV7-9 to TRBJ1-2, with a weak D call TRBD1 (5 bases). V lost 5 bases, J lost 13 bases, and 20 bases lay in between. CDR1 and CDR2 from the germline V gene are SEHNR and FQNEAQ (reference sequence). The CDR3 has 13 amino acids. The CDR3 is CASSGGAGYEGTF. The CDR3 bases are TGTGCCAGCAGCGGTGGGGCAGGCTATGAAGGCACCTTC.

The rearrangement uses TRBV4-1 and TRBJ1-4; D is perhaps TRBD1 (5 bases). The germline V gene encodes CDR1 MGHRA and CDR2 YSYEKL. The CDR3 runs 13 residues. The V gene lost 4 bases and the J gene lost 7 bases, with 10 bases spanning the gap. The CDR3 spells CASSRNRGEKLFF. CDR3 bases: TGCGCCAGCAGCCGAAATAGGGGTGAAAAACTGTTTTTT.

This chain uses TRBV5-6 with TRBJ1-5; D unclear. This CDR3 contains 17 residues. V was pared by 2 bases and J by 7 bases, with 22 bases between. Germline CDR1 and CDR2: SGHDT and YYEEEE. CDR3 sequence reads: CASSFFAGRRKRQPQHF. In DNA, the CDR3 is TGTGCCAGCAGCTTTTTCGCCGGGAGAAGGAAAAGGCAGCCCCAGCATTTT. The complete variable domain, with remaining parts taken from reference TRBV5-6 and TRBJ1-5, reads DAGVTQSPTHLIKTRGQQVTLRCSPKSGHDTVSWYQQALGQGPQFIFQYYEEEERQRGNFPDRFSGHQFPNYSSELNVNALLLGDSALYLCASSFFAGRRKRQPQHFGDGTRLSIL.

This clone occurred once. This chain uses TRBV2 with TRBJ2-1; TRBD2 might be the D (6 bases). V dropped 7 bases and J dropped 9 bases, with 13 bases sitting between them. This CDR3 has 12 amino acids. The germline gives CDR1 SNHLY, CDR2 FYNNEI. The CDR3 DNA reads as TGTGCCAGCACTGTGGGGGGTGGTGAGCAGTTCTTC. Its protein is CASTVGGGEQFF.